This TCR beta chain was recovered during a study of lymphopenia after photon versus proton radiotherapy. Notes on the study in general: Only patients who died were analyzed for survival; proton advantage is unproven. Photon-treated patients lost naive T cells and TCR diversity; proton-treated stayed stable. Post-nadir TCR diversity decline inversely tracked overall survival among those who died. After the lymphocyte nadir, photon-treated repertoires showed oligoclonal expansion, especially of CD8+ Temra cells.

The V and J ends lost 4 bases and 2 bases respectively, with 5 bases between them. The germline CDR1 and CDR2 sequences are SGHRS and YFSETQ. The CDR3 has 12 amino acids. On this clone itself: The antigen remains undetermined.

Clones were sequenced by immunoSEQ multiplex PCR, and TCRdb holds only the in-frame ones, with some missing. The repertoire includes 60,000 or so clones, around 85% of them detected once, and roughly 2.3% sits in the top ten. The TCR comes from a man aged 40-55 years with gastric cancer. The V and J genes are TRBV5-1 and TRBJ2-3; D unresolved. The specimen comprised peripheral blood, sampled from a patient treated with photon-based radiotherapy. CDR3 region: CASSLTTDTQYF. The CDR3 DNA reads TGCGCCAGCAGCCTTACCACAGATACGCAGTATTTT.